Below are 13 T cell receptor beta chains sequenced from a single sample in a study of cytotoxic CD8 clonotypes in ibrutinib-treated CLL. This table comes from immunoSEQ multiplex PCR, and its TCRdb copy is limited to in-frame clones, with some not included. The sample comprises about 85,000 clones, 75% to 85% of which are singletons, and approximately 5.1% rests with the top ten. The sequencing here drew on PBMCs, taken after 12 months of ibrutinib treatment. The origin of the receptors is a human donor with chronic lymphocytic leukemia.

This clone occurred once. The chain uses TRBV18 and TRBJ2-7; D call uncertain. The V end lost 3 bases, the J end lost 0 bases, and 12 bases lay between the germline ends. Germline assignment: CDR1 KGHSH and CDR2 LQKENI. The CDR3 contains 15 residues. CDR3 amino acids: CASSPSLAPSYEQYF. CDR3 DNA: TGTGCCAGCTCACCCTCACTCGCCCCCTCCTACGAGCAGTACTTC.

The chain carries TRBV7-3 and TRBJ1-1; TRBD1 agrees at 7 bases. Germline lookup yields CDR1 SGHTA and CDR2 FQGTGA. V lost 6 bases and J lost 5; bases outside the gene matches: 6. This CDR3 has 13 amino acids. CDR3 sequence reads: CASSRQTGTEAFF. CDR3 coding DNA: TGTGCCAGCAGTCGCCAGACAGGGACTGAAGCTTTCTTT.

CDR3 coding DNA: TGTGCCAGCAGCCACGATAGACAGCCAGATACGCAGTATTTT. As protein: CASSHDRQPDTQYF. V and J are TRBV11-3 and TRBJ2-3, with a weak D call TRBD1 (5 bases). The germline V gene encodes CDR1 SGHNT and CDR2 YENEEA. The CDR3 loop spans 14 amino acids. V gave up 5 bases and J gave up 4 bases, with 13 bases separating them.

The chain couples TRBV28 to TRBJ2-2; TRBD1 matches at 9 bases. Germline CDR1 and CDR2: MDHEN and SYDVKM. The junction had 3 bases not matched to a gene; V was cut back by 6 bases and J by 4 bases. The length of the CDR3 is 14 residues. CDR3 loop: CASRGTGSTGELFF. The CDR3 region has the DNA TGTGCCAGCAGGGGGACAGGGTCCACCGGGGAGCTGTTTTTT.

This clone was seen only a few times. The chain is built from TRBV7-9 and TRBJ2-3, with a tentative D call TRBD2 (5 bases). The germline V gene encodes CDR1 SEHNR and CDR2 FQNEAQ (reference sequence). The V gene lost 3 bases and the J gene lost 6 bases, with 13 bases spanning the gap. This CDR3 comprises 14 residues. In DNA form, the CDR3 reads TGTGCCAGCAGCTTGAAGGGCCGAGGGGATACGCAGTATTTT. The encoded protein is CASSLKGRGDTQYF.

This sequence joins TRBV6-6 and TRBJ1-2, with TRBD1 matching 7 bases. The germline CDR1 and CDR2 sequences are MNHNY and SVGAGI (reference sequence). This CDR3 is 14 amino acids long. Germline trimming cut 6 bases from V and 4 bases from J; bases unmatched to any gene: 8. The CDR3 DNA reads TGTGCCAGCAGGCCTACTACAGGGGTCTATGGCTACACCTTC. This translates into CASRPTTGVYGYTF.

This clone was observed once. The chain employs TRBV2 and TRBJ2-1; 10 bases are shared with TRBD1. J gave up 6 bases and V 7 bases, and 6 bases lay outside the gene matches. Germline-derived CDR1 and CDR2 are SNHLY and FYNNEI. The CDR3 is 14 residues long. Written as DNA, the CDR3 is TGTGCCAGCACTCGGGACAGGGGCCCCAATGAGCAGTTCTTC. Its translation: CASTRDRGPNEQFF.

CDR3 sequence reads: CASSTAFPTYEQYF. The CDR3 DNA follows: TGTGCCAGTAGTACAGCCTTTCCCACCTACGAGCAGTACTTC. The chain couples TRBV19 to TRBJ2-7; D remains ambiguous. V lost 4 bases and J lost 2, with 12 bases in between. The CDR3 contains 14 residues. In germline, CDR1 is LNHDA, CDR2 SQIVND (reference sequence).

The chain links TRBV7-3 to TRBJ2-3; a possible D gene is TRBD1 (6 bases). The V and J ends lost 5 bases and 6 bases respectively, with 15 bases between them. The length of the CDR3 is 14 residues. CDR1 is SGHTA and CDR2 is FQGTGA in the germline V gene. Here the CDR3 reads CASSLGQGSDTQYF. In DNA form, the CDR3 reads TGTGCCAGCAGCCTGGGGCAGGGGAGCGATACGCAGTATTTT.

The gene calls are TRBV30 and TRBJ1-1; tentatively, D is TRBD1 (5 bases). Germline-derived CDR1 and CDR2 are GTSNPN and SVGIG (reference sequence). CDR3 size: 14 residues. Trimming removed 5 bases at V and 3 bases at J, with 16 bases between. The CDR3 region is CAWAGVEGYTEAFF. The CDR3 DNA reads TGTGCCTGGGCTGGGGTTGAGGGGTACACTGAAGCTTTCTTT.

The V call is TRBV5-1, the J call TRBJ1-2; D is ambiguous. The CDR3 runs 14 residues. V shed 4 bases and J shed 8 bases, with 18 bases lying between them. CDR1 SGHRS and CDR2 YFSETQ come from the germline V gene. The CDR3 region has the DNA TGCGCCAGCAGCCGCGACCGCCCCGTAGGAGGCTACACCTTC. Encoded protein: CASSRDRPVGGYTF.

V and J are TRBV6-1 and TRBJ1-5; TRBD1 matches 7 bases. Germline V gives CDR1 MNHNS, CDR2 SASEGT. This CDR3 comprises 14 residues. Trimming at V came to 7 bases and at J to 2 bases, leaving 5 bases not matched to a gene. This CDR3 reads CASTRTGGNQPQHF. The CDR3 nucleotides are TGTGCCAGCACCCGGACAGGAGGCAATCAGCCCCAGCATTTT.

A single count supports this clone. This chain connects TRBV28 to TRBJ2-5; D might be TRBD2 (6 bases). This CDR3 has 13 residues. Germline CDR1 reads MDHEN; CDR2 reads SYDVKM. Trimming cost V 10 bases and J 2 bases, with 14 bases left between them. The CDR3 is CATREGRQETQYF. Here the CDR3 DNA reads TGTGCCACCAGAGAAGGGAGGCAAGAGACCCAGTACTTC. The full variable domain, its missing parts supplied by reference TRBV28 and TRBJ2-5, is DVKVTQSSRYLVKRTGEKVFLECVQDMDHENMFWYRQDPGLGLRLIYFSYDVKMKEKGDIPEGYSVSREKKERFSLILESASTNQTSMYLCATREGRQETQYFGPGTRLLVL.